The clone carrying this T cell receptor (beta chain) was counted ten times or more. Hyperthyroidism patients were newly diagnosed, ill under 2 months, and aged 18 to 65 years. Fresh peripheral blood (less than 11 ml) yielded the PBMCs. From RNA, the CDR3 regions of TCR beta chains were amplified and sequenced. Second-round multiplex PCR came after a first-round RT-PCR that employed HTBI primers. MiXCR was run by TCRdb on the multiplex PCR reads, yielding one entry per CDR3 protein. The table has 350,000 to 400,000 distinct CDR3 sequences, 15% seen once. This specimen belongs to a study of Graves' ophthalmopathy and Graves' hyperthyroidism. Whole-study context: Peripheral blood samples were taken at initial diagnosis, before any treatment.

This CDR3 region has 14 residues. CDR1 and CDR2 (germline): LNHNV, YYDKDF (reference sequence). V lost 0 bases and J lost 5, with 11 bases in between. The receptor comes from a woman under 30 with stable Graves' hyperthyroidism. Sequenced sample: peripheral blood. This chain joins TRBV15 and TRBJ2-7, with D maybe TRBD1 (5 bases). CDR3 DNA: TGTGCCACCAGCAGAGATCAGGGCCCTAACGAGCAGTACTTC. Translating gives CATSRDQGPNEQYF.